The 7 T cell receptor beta chains given below trace back to one sample, sequenced in a study of PD-L1 blockade in urothelial cancer. Time point indicated: peripheral blood 6 weeks after treatment start. The protocol was immunoSEQ multiplex PCR, while the TCRdb copy is restricted to in-frame clones and leaves out a portion. The repertoire holds around 87,000 clones, over 80% seen once, with approximately 8.4% in the top ten. The source material was PBMCs, sampled around atezolizumab (anti-PD-L1) treatment. The receptors shown here come from a man between 65 and 80 years old with urothelial cancer.

The J gene is TRBJ1-5, the V gene TRBV19; tentatively, D is TRBD1 (5 bases). Germline CDR1 LNHDA, CDR2 SQIVND (reference sequence). This CDR3 spans 16 amino acids. With 3 bases removed from V and 1 base from J, the gap between germline ends came to 13 bases. CDR3 amino acids: CASSMGQGRSNQPQHF. CDR3 nucleotides: TGTGCCAGTAGTATGGGGCAGGGCCGAAGCAATCAGCCCCAGCATTTT.

V usage is TRBV10-2 and J usage is TRBJ2-2; 9 bases fit TRBD2. V shed 8 bases, J shed 6 bases, and the junction held 10 bases outside the gene matches. The CDR3 totals 15 residues. Germline values: CDR1 WSHSY, CDR2 SAAADI. CDR3 DNA sequence: TGCGCCAGCCCCCAGGGCGGGAGGGCCCCCGGGGAGCTGTTTTTT. Residues: CASPQGGRAPGELFF.

This chain uses TRBV6-6 with TRBJ1-2, with 7 bases identical to TRBD1. This CDR3 comprises 15 residues. CDR1 and CDR2 from the germline V gene are MNHNY and SVGAGI (reference sequence). The ends lost 0 bases at V and 8 bases at J; junction bases unmatched: 9. The CDR3 loop is CASSYSGETGYGYTF. DNA for the CDR3: TGTGCCAGCAGTTACTCTGGTGAGACAGGGTACGGCTACACCTTC.

V usage is TRBV29-1 and J usage is TRBJ1-2, with 7 bases lining up with TRBD1. Germline V CDR1 and CDR2: SQVTM, ANQGSEA. CDR3 length: 14 residues. V was pared by 4 bases and J by 2 bases, with 7 bases of the junction left unmatched. The chain's CDR3 is CSVGSQGINYGYTF. The CDR3 nucleotides are TGCAGCGTTGGCTCACAGGGGATAAACTATGGCTACACCTTC. The full variable domain, its missing parts supplied by reference TRBV29-1 and TRBJ1-2, is SAVISQKPSRDICQRGTSLTIQCQVDSQVTMMFWYRQQPGQSLTLIATANQGSEATYESGFVIDKFPISRPNLTFSTLTVSNMSPEDSSIYLCSVGSQGINYGYTFGSGTRLTVV.

The count of this clone is one. This chain uses TRBV19 with TRBJ2-5, with D maybe TRBD2 (5 bases). The CDR3 length is 14 residues. Between the trimmed V and J ends, which lost 1 base and 2 bases, there was a span of 8 bases. CDR1 and CDR2 (germline): LNHDA, SQIVND (reference sequence). The CDR3 DNA is TGTGCCAGTAGTATAGGTATAGCGCAAGAGACCCAGTACTTC. This encodes CASSIGIAQETQYF.

This clone has just a few counts. The CDR3 reads CASSSRGPNYGYTF. The CDR3 DNA reads as TGTGCCAGCAGCTCGAGGGGGCCTAACTATGGCTACACCTTC. The gene calls are TRBV11-2 and TRBJ1-2; TRBD1 aligns across 7 bases. There are 14 residues in the CDR3. Germline CDR1 and CDR2: SGHAT and FQNNGV. V shed 4 bases and J 0 bases; nucleotides not matched to a gene: 2.

Only a few counts were recorded for this clone. The V call is TRBV9, the J call TRBJ2-1; the D is unclear. Trimming cost V 4 bases and J 6 bases, with 11 bases left between them. The CDR3 loop spans 13 amino acids. The germline V gene has CDR1 SGDLS and CDR2 YYNGEE. In DNA, the CDR3 is TGTGCCAGCAGCACCCCCCCGGGCAATGAGCAGTTCTTC. Translating it yields CASSTPPGNEQFF.